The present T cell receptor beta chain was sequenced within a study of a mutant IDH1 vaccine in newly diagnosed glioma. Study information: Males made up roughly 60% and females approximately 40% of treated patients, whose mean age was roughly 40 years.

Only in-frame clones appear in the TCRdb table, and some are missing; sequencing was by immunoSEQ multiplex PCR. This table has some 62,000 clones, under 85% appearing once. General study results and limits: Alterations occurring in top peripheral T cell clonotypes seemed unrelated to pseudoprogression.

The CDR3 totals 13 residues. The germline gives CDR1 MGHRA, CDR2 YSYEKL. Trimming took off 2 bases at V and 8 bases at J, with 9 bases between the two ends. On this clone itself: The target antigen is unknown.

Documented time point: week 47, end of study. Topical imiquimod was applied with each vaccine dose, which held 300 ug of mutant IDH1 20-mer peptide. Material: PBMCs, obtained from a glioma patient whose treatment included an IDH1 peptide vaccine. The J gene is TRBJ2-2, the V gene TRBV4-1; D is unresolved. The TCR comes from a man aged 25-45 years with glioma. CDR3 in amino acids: CASSQFSVGELFF. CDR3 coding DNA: TGCGCCAGCAGCCAATTTAGTGTGGGGGAGCTGTTTTTT.